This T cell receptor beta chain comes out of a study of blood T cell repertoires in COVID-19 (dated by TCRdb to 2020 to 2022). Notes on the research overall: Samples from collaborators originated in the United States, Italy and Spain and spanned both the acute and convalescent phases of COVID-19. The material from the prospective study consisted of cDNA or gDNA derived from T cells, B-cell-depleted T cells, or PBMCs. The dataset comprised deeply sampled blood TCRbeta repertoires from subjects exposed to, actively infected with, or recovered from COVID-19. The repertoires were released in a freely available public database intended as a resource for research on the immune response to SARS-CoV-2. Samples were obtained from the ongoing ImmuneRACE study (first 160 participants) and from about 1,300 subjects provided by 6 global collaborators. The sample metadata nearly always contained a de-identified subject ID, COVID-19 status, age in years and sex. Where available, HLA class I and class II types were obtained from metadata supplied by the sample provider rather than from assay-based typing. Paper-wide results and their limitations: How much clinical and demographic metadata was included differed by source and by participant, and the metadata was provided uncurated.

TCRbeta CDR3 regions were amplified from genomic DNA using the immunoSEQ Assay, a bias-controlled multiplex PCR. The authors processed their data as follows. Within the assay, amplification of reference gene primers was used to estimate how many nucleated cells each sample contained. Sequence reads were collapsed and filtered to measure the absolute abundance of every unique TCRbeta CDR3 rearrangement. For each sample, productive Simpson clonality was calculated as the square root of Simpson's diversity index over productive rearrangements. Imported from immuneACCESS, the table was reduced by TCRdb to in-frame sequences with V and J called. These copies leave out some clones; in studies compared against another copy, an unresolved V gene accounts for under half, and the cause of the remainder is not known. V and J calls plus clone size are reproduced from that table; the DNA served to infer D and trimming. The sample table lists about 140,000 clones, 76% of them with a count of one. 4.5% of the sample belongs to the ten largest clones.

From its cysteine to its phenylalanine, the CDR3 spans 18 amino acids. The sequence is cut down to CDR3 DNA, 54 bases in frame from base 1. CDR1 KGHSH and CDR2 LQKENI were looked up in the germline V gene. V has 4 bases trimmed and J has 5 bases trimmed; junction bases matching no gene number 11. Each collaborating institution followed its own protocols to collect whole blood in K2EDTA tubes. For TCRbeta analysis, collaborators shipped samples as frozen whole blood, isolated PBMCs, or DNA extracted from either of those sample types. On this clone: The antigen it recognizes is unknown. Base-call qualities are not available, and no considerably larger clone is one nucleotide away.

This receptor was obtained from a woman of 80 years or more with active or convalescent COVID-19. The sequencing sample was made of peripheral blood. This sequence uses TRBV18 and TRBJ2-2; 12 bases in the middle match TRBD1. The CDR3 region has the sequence CASSLPGQGARSTGELFF. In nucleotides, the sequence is TGTGCCAGCTCACTCCCGGGACAGGGGGCGAGGTCAACCGGGGAGCTGTTTTTT.